This TCR beta chain was identified during a study of CD8 T cells in Susac syndrome. RNA was extracted with the RNeasy kit, and a quantity of roughly 0.5 to 1 ug was reverse transcribed using random hexamers. TCRdb re-called the immunoSEQ multiplex PCR reads with MiXCR, one entry per CDR3 protein. This sample yields approximately 100,000 distinct CDR3 sequences, of which roughly 95% are seen a single time; roughly 0.099% belongs to the top ten. The germline V gene encodes CDR1 MDHEN and CDR2 SYDVKM. V shed 6 bases and J shed 3 bases, with 12 bases lying between them. CDR3 length: 14 amino acids. The sequencing sample was made of CD4+ T cells from PBMCs. This TCR came from a human donor in good health. The V gene is TRBV28, the J gene TRBJ1-5; possible D gene TRBD1, 5 bases. CDR3 sequence (DNA): TGTGCCAGCAGCTTGACAGCTTTCAATCAGCCCCAGCATTTT. It specifies CASSLTAFNQPQHF.